This TCR beta chain was profiled in a study of blood T cell repertoires in COVID-19. Turning to the study itself: Acute-phase and convalescent COVID-19 samples originated in the United States, Italy and Spain. PBMCs, B-cell-depleted T cells, or T cells provided the cDNA or gDNA that made up the material.

Original methodology: For nucleated cells, counts were estimated from reference gene primer amplification. Libraries were prepared by immunoSEQ multiplex PCR; TCRdb keeps only in-frame clonotypes and omits some of them. From that table come the V and J calls and clone size; the DNA was used to work out D and trimming. The sample carries approximately 35,000 clones, almost 85% recorded once. This CDR3 is 14 amino acids long. V usage is TRBV21-1 and J usage is TRBJ1-6. TRBV21-1 is an annotated pseudogene. Source material: peripheral blood. The TCR originated in an elderly man with active COVID-19. CDR3 bases: TGTGCCAGCAGTGATAAGCCCTATAATTCACCCCTCCACTTT. Protein product: CASSDKPYNSPLHF.